This is a list of T cell receptor beta chains from one sample in a study of cytomegalovirus exposure and HLA in healthy donors. Sequencing used immunoSEQ multiplex PCR; TCRdb keeps in-frame clones, though not all of them. The table includes some 200,000 clones, approximately 81% detected once. The specimen was PBMCs. The receptor set was obtained from a woman aged 25 to 39 in good health and CMV-seronegative. Each CDR3 is given with its conserved first and last residue. D genes are given only for firm matches. Some rows have no size entry. The others give once, few or many, or a class for an expanded clone.

clone size | D gene | J gene | V gene | CDR3 DNA | CDR3 protein
- | - | TRBJ1-5 | TRBV21-1 | TGTGCCAGCAAAATTATGGGGGACAGAAGATTCAATCAGCCCCAGCATTTT | CASKIMGDRRFNQPQHF
- | - | TRBJ2-6 | TRBV30 | TGTGCCGGGACCCCCCCGGCAGCTGGGGCCAACGGCCTGACTTTC | CAGTPPAAGANGLTF
few | TRBD1 | TRBJ1-5 | TRBV28 | TGTGCCAGCAGTTTAGAGGGACAGAACAATCAGCCCCAGCATTTT | CASSLEGQNNQPQHF
- | TRBD1 | TRBJ1-1 | TRBV7-7 | TGTGCCAGCAGCAGCGACAGGGGCGCTGAAGCTTTCTTT | CASSSDRGAEAFF
- | - | TRBJ2-1 | TRBV6-6 | TGTGCCAGCAGTTACGAGGATGAGCAGTTCTTC | CASSYEDEQFF
few | - | TRBJ2-1 | TRBV19 | TGTGCCAGTAGTATTTCCCGGCAGGGCAATGAGCAGTTCTTC | CASSISRQGNEQFF
few | TRBD1 | TRBJ1-2 | TRBV30 | TGTGCCTGGATCCGCGACAGGGTTGGGCCTAGGGGCTATGGCTACACCTTC | CAWIRDRVGPRGYGYTF
- | TRBD2 | TRBJ2-1 | TRBV9 | TGTGCCAGCAGCGTAGCCGGGAGACTAGCGGGGGACAATGAGCAGTTCTTC | CASSVAGRLAGDNEQFF
once | - | TRBJ1-1 | TRBV29-1 | TGCAGCGTTGTTCAGGGCCAGAACACTGAAGCTTTCTTT | CSVVQGQNTEAFF
- | TRBD1 | TRBJ1-4 | TRBV28 | TGTGCCAGCAGTTTACCACAGGGGACTAATGAAAAACTGTTTTTT | CASSLPQGTNEKLFF
- | - | TRBJ1-5 | TRBV5-6 | TGTGCCAGCAGCTCCGCAGGAAATGAGCCCCAGCATTTT | CASSSAGNEPQHF
- | TRBD1 | TRBJ2-7 | TRBV20-1 | TGCAGTGCAGTAGACAGGGAAGCACACTTC | CSAVDREAHF
- | - | TRBJ1-3 | TRBV7-9 | TGTGCCAGCAGCTTATACTCTGGAAACACCATATATTTT | CASSLYSGNTIYF
- | TRBD1 | TRBJ1-5 | TRBV27 | TGTGCCAGCAGTTTTAGGGACAGAATCAATCAGCCCCAGCATTTT | CASSFRDRINQPQHF
- | - | TRBJ1-4 | TRBV5-1 | TGCGCCAGCAGCAGACAGGCAGTAGATGAAAAACTGTTTTTT | CASSRQAVDEKLFF
- | - | TRBJ1-2 | TRBV5-6 | TGTGCCAGCAGCTGGAACAGGGAGATGGCCTACACCTTC | CASSWNREMAYTF
once | TRBD2 | TRBJ2-1 | TRBV10-2 | TGCGCCAGCCGGAGTAGCGGGGGTTCGGAGCAGTTCTTC | CASRSSGGSEQFF
- | - | TRBJ1-4 | TRBV7-8 | TGTGCCAGCAGCTTTGCGAGTCAGGGAACTAATGAAAAACTGTTTTTT | CASSFASQGTNEKLFF
- | - | TRBJ2-2 | TRBV7-9 | TGTGCCAGCTTAGTAGGCGGCACCGGGGAGCTGTTTTTT | CASLVGGTGELFF
once | - | TRBJ2-3 | TRBV18 | TGTGCCAGCTCACCAGTAGCGATTAGCACAGATACGCAGTATTTT | CASSPVAISTDTQYF
- | - | TRBJ1-5 | TRBV27 | TGTGCCAGCAGGGCGGCGGGGGACGAGGGTCAGCCCCAGCATTTT | CASRAAGDEGQPQHF
few | TRBD1 | TRBJ2-4 | TRBV18 | TGTGCCAGCTCACCGGGACAGGGAAGGGACATTCAGTACTTC | CASSPGQGRDIQYF
- | TRBD2 | TRBJ2-1 | TRBV4-3 | TGCGCCAGCAGCCAAGATTCGGCTAGCGGGAGGAAGATTGAGCAGTTCTTC | CASSQDSASGRKIEQFF
- | - | TRBJ2-3 | TRBV2 | TGTGCCAGCAGCACCACTACTGGCGCGGATACGCAGTATTTT | CASSTTTGADTQYF
- | - | TRBJ1-4 | TRBV15 | TGTGCCACCAGAGGACAGCCTGCAACTAATGAAAAACTGTTTTTT | CATRGQPATNEKLFF
- | TRBD1 | TRBJ1-4 | TRBV9 | TGTGCCAGCAGCGTATCGGGACAGGGTAATGAAAAACTGTTTTTT | CASSVSGQGNEKLFF
few | TRBD1 | TRBJ2-3 | TRBV6-4 | TGTGCCAGCAGTGAACAGGGGGCAGGAGATACGCAGTATTTT | CASSEQGAGDTQYF
- | TRBD1 | TRBJ1-1 | TRBV7-9 | TGTGCCAGCAGCTCACCGGGACAGATAAACACTGAAGCTTTCTTT | CASSSPGQINTEAFF
- | TRBD1 | TRBJ2-4 | TRBV5-6 | TGTGCCAGCAGCCCCAGGGGTAGGGACAGTCAGTACTTC | CASSPRGRDSQYF
- | - | TRBJ2-7 | TRBV18 | TGTGCCAGCTCACCCCCCGGGACATTGTCCTACGAGCAGTACTTC | CASSPPGTLSYEQYF
- | - | TRBJ2-5 | TRBV6-5 | TGTGCCAGCAGTTACGATACACGAGAGACCCAGTACTTC | CASSYDTRETQYF
once | - | TRBJ2-2 | TRBV7-2 | TGTGCCAGCAGCTTAGTATCGAACACCGGGGAGCTGTTTTTT | CASSLVSNTGELFF
- | TRBD1 | TRBJ2-7 | TRBV10-2 | TGCGCCAGCAGTGAAGGGACAGCGAGCTCCTACGAGCAGTACTTC | CASSEGTASSYEQYF
- | TRBD2 | TRBJ2-1 | TRBV15 | TGTGCCACCAGCAGCGGGACTAGCGGGACGTTAGGGCAGTTCTTC | CATSSGTSGTLGQFF
- | TRBD2 | TRBJ2-3 | TRBV18 | TGTGCCAGCTCAAAAAGCGGGAGTTCTGACACAGATACGCAGTATTTT | CASSKSGSSDTDTQYF
- | TRBD1 | TRBJ2-7 | TRBV2 | TGTGCCAGCAGTGAAGTTGAACAGGGGTCCTACGAGCAGTACTTC | CASSEVEQGSYEQYF
- | TRBD1 | TRBJ1-3 | TRBV19 | TGTGCCAGTGGAGACAGGGTCTCTGGAAACACCATATATTTT | CASGDRVSGNTIYF
once | TRBD1 | TRBJ2-7 | TRBV6-6 | TGTGCCAGCAGCGACCTCGGGACAGAATTCTACGAGCAGTACTTC | CASSDLGTEFYEQYF
- | TRBD1 | TRBJ1-5 | TRBV6-5 | TGTGCCAGCAGGGCCGGGACAGGGATATCTCAGCCCCAGCATTTT | CASRAGTGISQPQHF
- | TRBD2 | TRBJ2-5 | TRBV9 | TGTGCCAGCAGCCCTCTAGGGACTAGCGGGAATTTAGAGACCCAGTACTTC | CASSPLGTSGNLETQYF
- | TRBD1 | TRBJ1-1 | TRBV29-1 | TGCAGCGTCGATGCTGGGACAGGGGGCGCGACCACTGAAGCTTTCTTT | CSVDAGTGGATTEAFF
- | - | TRBJ2-7 | TRBV6-5 | TGTGCCAGCAGTTACTCGTGGAACAGGGCCTACGAGCAGTACTTC | CASSYSWNRAYEQYF
- | - | TRBJ2-2 | TRBV7-7 | TGTGCTAGCAGCTTGGGGGCAACCGGGGAGCTGTTTTTT | CASSLGATGELFF
few | - | TRBJ2-5 | TRBV21-1 | TGTGCCAGCAGCAAATCGACAGGGTGGAAGACCCAGTACTTC | CASSKSTGWKTQYF
- | - | TRBJ2-7 | TRBV7-6 | TGTGCCAGCAGCTCCGACTGGTTGGGGCCCTACGAGCAGTACTTC | CASSSDWLGPYEQYF
- | - | TRBJ2-7 | TRBV7-8 | TGTGCCAGCAGCTTAGCGCTTATAAGGGAGATCCCCCACGAGCAGTACTTC | CASSLALIREIPHEQYF
few | TRBD1 | TRBJ1-1 | TRBV9 | TGTGCCAGCAGCTCCCCCGGGACAGGGGTCTCTGAAGCTTTCTTT | CASSSPGTGVSEAFF
- | TRBD2 | TRBJ2-7 | TRBV4-3 | TGCGCCAGCGCCTCCGGGACTAGCGGGATGGGCGAGCAGTACTTC | CASASGTSGMGEQYF
- | - | TRBJ1-2 | TRBV19 | TGTGCCAGTAGTATAGGGAACAGGGTAGATGGCTACACCTTC | CASSIGNRVDGYTF
- | - | TRBJ2-1 | TRBV14 | TGTGCCAGCAGGGGACAATGGGGCACGAGCTCCTACAATGAGCAGTTCTTC | CASRGQWGTSSYNEQFF
- | TRBD1 | TRBJ1-2 | TRBV7-6 | TGTGCCAGCAGCTCCAGGGACAGGGGTGATGGCTACACCTTC | CASSSRDRGDGYTF
few | TRBD2 | TRBJ2-7 | TRBV4-3 | TGCGCCAGCAGCCAGGACCCCACTAGCGCCGAGCAGTACTTC | CASSQDPTSAEQYF
- | - | TRBJ2-4 | TRBV4-1 | TGCGCCAGCAGCCAAGGTGCGGGTAGCAAAAACATTCAGTACTTC | CASSQGAGSKNIQYF
- | - | TRBJ1-5 | TRBV6-1 | TGTGCCAGCAGTGAACCAGGGGCTAGCAATCAGCCCCAGCATTTT | CASSEPGASNQPQHF